The TCR beta chain described here comes from a study of blood T cells in healthy people across ages. The study, taken as a whole, reports: More naive CD4+ cells and higher diversity marked long-lived donors relative to aged donors. The fall in TCR beta diversity per million T cells was roughly linear with age.

Through a sample-barcoded 5' primer and a J-beta primer mix, a second PCR was run for roughly 6 to 11 cycles. Individual samples furnished no less than 3 million CDR3-containing paired-end reads apiece. TCRdb called the 5' RACE reads again in MiXCR, with one record for every CDR3 protein. The data show 590,000 or so distinct CDR3 sequences, 25% to 30% seen once. With regard to this clonotype: Its antigen is unknown.

Healthy Caucasian individuals from Russia aged about 6 to 100 served as donors. The receptor was derived from a woman at least 80 years old in good health. Input material: blood.

Here the CDR3 reads CASRPRRELRPYNEQFF. The CDR3 DNA reads TGTGCCAGCCGCCCAAGGAGAGAATTAAGGCCCTACAATGAGCAGTTCTTC. The chain employs TRBV5-4 and TRBJ2-1, with D uncertain. V gave up 7 bases and J gave up 2 bases, with 22 bases separating them. The V gene's germline CDR1 is SGHNT and CDR2 YYREEE (reference sequence). The CDR3 is made up of 17 amino acids.